One and the same sample provided the 15 T cell receptor beta chains below, sequenced in a study of cytomegalovirus exposure and HLA in healthy donors. Primers for the PCR totalled 60 Vbeta and 13 Jbeta. The data were produced by immunoSEQ multiplex PCR, yet TCRdb's version contains in-frame clones alone and is incomplete. This sample has over 100,000 clones, with roughly 72% found just once. Specimen: PBMCs. Every receptor here comes from a male donor in good health and CMV-seronegative.

V and J are TRBV5-8 and TRBJ1-2; D may be TRBD1 (5 bases). The V end was cut by 4 bases, the J end by 4 bases, with 8 bases between. This CDR3 is 12 amino acids long. In germline, CDR1 is SGHTS, CDR2 YDEGEE. CDR3 amino acids: CASSGGLYGYTF. The CDR3 bases are TGTGCCAGCAGCGGGGGACTCTATGGCTACACCTTC.

CDR3 sequence (DNA): TGTGCCAGCCGGGGGGACAGGTCCTACGAGCAGTACTTC. Protein sequence: CASRGDRSYEQYF. The chain is built from TRBV6-1 and TRBJ2-5, with a possible D match to TRBD1 (8 bases). The J call may be faulty, since TRBJ2-7 better matches the DNA end. Per germline, CDR1 MNHNS and CDR2 SASEGT. The length of the CDR3 is 13 residues.

J is TRBJ1-2 and V is TRBV5-1; D unclear. The germline CDR1 and CDR2 sequences are SGHRS and YFSETQ. The CDR3 length is 14 residues. The V gene lost 1 base and the J gene lost 4 bases, with 11 bases spanning the gap. CDR3 sequence (DNA): TGCGCCAGCAGCTTGAGCTGGGCAAGCTATGGCTACACCTTC. Translated, it gives CASSLSWASYGYTF.

The V gene is TRBV19, the J gene TRBJ2-7, with 8 bases matching TRBD2. The junction had 13 bases not matched to a gene; V was cut back by 9 bases and J by 3 bases. The CDR3 runs to 15 residues. Germline V gives CDR1 LNHDA, CDR2 SQIVND (reference sequence). This CDR3 is CASRGGRSKNYEQYF. CDR3 bases: TGTGCCAGCCGGGGGGGGAGAAGTAAAAACTACGAGCAGTACTTC.

This clone was counted once. The chain is built from TRBV5-1 and TRBJ2-3; 10 bases match TRBD2. Losses at the gene ends were 0 bases for V and 1 base for J; bases not matched to a gene: 5. The CDR3 is 17 residues long. CDR1 is SGHRS and CDR2 is YFSETQ in the germline V gene. CDR3 residues: CASSLASGGFRTDTQYF. The CDR3 DNA reads as TGCGCCAGCAGCTTGGCTAGCGGGGGTTTCCGCACAGATACGCAGTATTTT.

This clone was seen just once. The chain carries TRBV6-5 and TRBJ1-2; 8 nucleotides match TRBD1. J lost 8 bases, V lost 4 bases, and 9 bases had no gene match. Germline V gene sequence: CDR1 MNHEY, CDR2 SVGAGI. There are 14 residues in the CDR3. DNA of the CDR3: TGTGCCAGCAGTTTTAGGCAGGGGGCGACCGGCTACACCTTC. This codes for CASSFRQGATGYTF.

This clone has just one count. The rearrangement uses TRBV14 and TRBJ1-1; D remains unclear. Trimming took 3 bases from V and 8 from J, leaving 7 bases between them. The V gene's germline CDR1 is SGHDN and CDR2 FVKESK. This CDR3 comprises 11 residues. Here the CDR3 reads CASSHNQEAFF. The CDR3 DNA is TGTGCCAGCAGCCATAACCAGGAAGCTTTCTTT.

This chain connects TRBV5-6 to TRBJ2-1; D is unclear. The CDR3 has 16 amino acids. Between the trimmed V and J ends, which lost 0 bases and 0 bases, there was a span of 10 bases. Germline CDR1 reads SGHDT; CDR2 reads YYEEEE. CDR3 nucleotides: TGTGCCAGCAGCTTGGTTCGACTGAACTCCTACAATGAGCAGTTCTTC. It translates to CASSLVRLNSYNEQFF.

The J gene is TRBJ2-1, the V gene TRBV7-2; TRBD2 matches at 8 bases. V shed 3 bases, J shed 6 bases, and the junction held 7 bases outside the gene matches. From germline, CDR1 is SGHTA and CDR2 FQGNSA. The CDR3 is 15 amino acids. CDR3: CASSLGLGDLNEQFF. DNA for the CDR3: TGTGCCAGCAGCTTGGGACTAGGAGACCTCAATGAGCAGTTCTTC.

V and J are TRBV29-1 and TRBJ2-1, with 7 bases lining up with TRBD1. The germline V gene encodes CDR1 SQVTM and CDR2 ANQGSEA. The CDR3 is 15 residues long. The V gene end was trimmed by 6 bases and the J gene end by 0 bases; junction bases not matched to a gene: 8. The CDR3 DNA reads as TGCAGCGTCAGGCTAGCAGGGGGCTCCTACAATGAGCAGTTCTTC. It yields the protein CSVRLAGGSYNEQFF.

The chain recombines TRBV14 with TRBJ2-7; D might be TRBD2 (5 bases). V was trimmed by 2 bases and J by 3 bases, leaving 8 bases between them. This CDR3 spans 13 amino acids. Germline-derived CDR1 and CDR2 are SGHDN and FVKESK. The CDR3 loop is CASSQTGSYEQYF. The CDR3 DNA follows: TGTGCCAGCAGCCAAACGGGGAGCTACGAGCAGTACTTC.

The rearrangement links TRBV5-4 to TRBJ2-2; weak D call: TRBD2 (6 bases). There are 16 residues in the CDR3. V was cut by 4 bases and J by 7 bases, with 20 bases left in between. CDR1 and CDR2 (germline): SGHNT, YYREEE (reference sequence). In DNA form, the CDR3 reads TGTGCCAGCAGCGACGGACCCGGAGGGCAGGGCGGGGAGCTGTTTTTT. It codes for CASSDGPGGQGGELFF.

The V gene is TRBV6-5, the J gene TRBJ2-7; 10 bases align to TRBD2. This CDR3 is 14 amino acids long. J was trimmed by 0 bases and V by 6 bases; bases with no gene match: 2. CDR1 and CDR2 from the germline V gene are MNHEY and SVGAGI. CDR3 sequence reads: CASSASGSSYEQYF. Written as DNA, the CDR3 is TGTGCCAGCAGCGCTAGCGGGAGCTCCTACGAGCAGTACTTC.

In regard to this clone: At the DNA level, this CDR3 is encoded by other sequences in the same sample as well. This rearrangement joins TRBV19 to TRBJ1-5; 8 nucleotides align to TRBD1. CDR1 is LNHDA and CDR2 is SQIVND in the germline V gene (reference sequence). After removal of 6 bases from V and 2 bases from J, the junction contained 3 bases not matched to a gene. The CDR3 consists of 14 residues. The chain's CDR3 is CASSLDRGNQPQHF. The CDR3 DNA reads as TGTGCCAGTAGCTTGGACAGGGGCAATCAGCCCCAGCATTTT.

The rearrangement joins TRBV9 to TRBJ1-1; D is ambiguous. This CDR3 spans 15 amino acids. Between the trimmed V and J ends, which lost 1 base and 8 bases, there was a span of 18 bases. Germline V CDR1 and CDR2: SGDLS, YYNGEE. The CDR3 here is CASSVTPAGSDEAFF. CDR3 DNA: TGTGCCAGCAGCGTAACTCCGGCGGGGTCAGACGAAGCTTTCTTT.